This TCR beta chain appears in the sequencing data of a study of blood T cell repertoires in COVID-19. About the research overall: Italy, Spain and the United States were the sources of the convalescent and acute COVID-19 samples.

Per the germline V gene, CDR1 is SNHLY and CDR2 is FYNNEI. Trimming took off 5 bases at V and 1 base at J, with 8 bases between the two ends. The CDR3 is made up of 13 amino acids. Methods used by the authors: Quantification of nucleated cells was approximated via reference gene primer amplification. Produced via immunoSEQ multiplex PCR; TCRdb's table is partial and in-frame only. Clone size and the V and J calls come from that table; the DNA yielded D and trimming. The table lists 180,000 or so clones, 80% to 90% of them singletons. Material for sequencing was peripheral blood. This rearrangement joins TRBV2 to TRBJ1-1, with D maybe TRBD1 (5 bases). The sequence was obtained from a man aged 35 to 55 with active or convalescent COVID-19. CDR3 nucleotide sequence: TGTGCCAGCAGTCCAGGGCCGAACACTGAAGCTTTCTTT. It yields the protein CASSPGPNTEAFF.